This TCR beta chain was found in a study of Graves' ophthalmopathy and Graves' hyperthyroidism. As for the study in general: Hyperthyroidism counted as stable given no ophthalmopathy within 18 months of follow-up.

The study amplified TCR beta CDR3 regions using RNA transcripts. RT-PCR was first run with HTBI primers, then multiplex PCR in a second round. TCRdb reanalysed the multiplex PCR reads using MiXCR and keeps one entry per CDR3 protein. This sample yields approximately 1.2 million distinct CDR3 sequences, of which 36% are seen a single time; around 10% belongs to the top ten. CDR3 size: 13 residues. The V end was cut by 4 bases, the J end by 5 bases, with 8 bases between. CDR1 ENHRY and CDR2 SYGVKD come from the germline V gene. As to this clonotype: Its antigen remains unidentified. The CDR3 does not close with the conserved phenylalanine or tryptophan, likely indicating a read error.

Study findings and constraints: Ophthalmopathy cases were distinguished from stable hyperthyroidism by a 13-signature model, reaching around 88% sensitivity and roughly 80% specificity.

This chain joins TRBV10-3 and TRBJ1-4, with D uncertain. The specimen was peripheral blood or thyroid tissue (not recorded which). The receptor was isolated from an adult man with Graves' hyperthyroidism. The CDR3 DNA follows: TGTGCCATCAGTGTCAGGCGGAATGAAAAACTGTTTTGC. As protein: CAISVRRNEKLFC.